A selection of T cell receptor beta chains follows, all from one sample in a study of cytomegalovirus exposure and HLA in healthy donors. The data were produced by immunoSEQ multiplex PCR, yet TCRdb's version contains in-frame clones alone and is incomplete. Of about 120,000 clones in the sample, around 90% are singletons; the top ten hold around 1.9%. Material: PBMCs. These receptors originate from a woman younger than 30 in good health and CMV-seronegative. The CDR3 runs from the conserved cysteine through the conserved F or W.

J,V,length,CDR3
TRBJ2-2,TRBV27,16,CASSSSPQSGTGELFF
TRBJ1-2,TRBV30,15,CAWSTGQGTAYGYTF
TRBJ2-1,TRBV11-2,18,CASSPGLAGGLRVNEQFF
TRBJ2-7,TRBV28,17,CASSFIWGEAGAPEQYF
TRBJ1-3,TRBV9,16,CASSVRGDSSGNTIYF
TRBJ2-7,TRBV30,12,CAWRPGGYEQYF
TRBJ2-3,TRBV28,14,CASSPWGDSDTQYF
TRBJ2-7,TRBV5-4,14,CASSIRQGAYEQYF
TRBJ2-7,TRBV28,17,CASSGTGTEISSYEQYF
TRBJ2-1,TRBV18,23,CASSPVVLRLAGERGVFYNEQFF
TRBJ1-6,TRBV4-1,17,CASSLNFQADLNSPLHF
TRBJ2-1,TRBV9,15,CASSGRTSSYNEQFF
TRBJ1-2,TRBV29-1,14,CSVAPGQGQGGYTF
TRBJ2-2,TRBV5-1,17,CASSFEIVQGYTGELFF
TRBJ2-2,TRBV18,18,CASSPGQGAEMNTGELFF
TRBJ2-1,TRBV2,15,CASRVAGASYNEQFF
TRBJ1-2,TRBV28,14,CASSADRGIVGYTF
TRBJ2-2,TRBV5-1,15,CASSFSRTNTGELFF
TRBJ2-7,TRBV7-2,15,CASSHGLGPARGQYF
TRBJ2-3,TRBV2,19,CASSEGSLAGAKLTDTQYF